This is a list of T cell receptor beta chains from one sample in a study of human T cells and chemical hapten exposure. In TCRdb, the reads were re-called with MiXCR into one record per CDR3 protein. Of 100,000 to 150,000 distinct CDR3 sequences in the sample, over 6.5% were seen once. The sequencing input was whole blood. All receptors derive from a human donor in good health. Some clones in this sample may be carry-over from other donors' samples. Both conserved end residues are part of each CDR3. A D gene is named only where the DNA matches it firmly. The size of a clone is reported for some rows only, either as once, few or many, or as a class for expanded clones.

j_call	v_call	clone_size	d_call	cdr3_aa	cdr3_nt
TRBJ1-5	TRBV18	many	TRBD1	CASSPAGTDSNQPQHF	TGTGCCAGCTCACCTGCCGGGACAGATAGCAATCAGCCCCAGCATTTT
TRBJ1-4	TRBV6-5	many	-	CASSYSELTTNEKLFF	TGTGCCAGCAGTTACTCAGAGCTTACAACTAATGAAAAACTGTTTTTT
TRBJ2-7	TRBV5-1	-	TRBD1	CASSNRGTHYEQYF	TGCGCCAGCAGCAACAGGGGGACCCACTACGAGCAGTACTTC
TRBJ2-1	TRBV5-1	many	-	CASTPSWGDYNEQFF	TGCGCCAGCACCCCGTCTTGGGGGGACTACAATGAGCAGTTCTTC
TRBJ2-5	TRBV10-3	-	TRBD2	CATSGLAGGRETQYF	TGTGCCACCTCCGGACTAGCGGGAGGGAGAGAGACCCAGTACTTC
TRBJ2-2	TRBV7-2	few	TRBD2	CASSLGGTSAGELFF	TGTGCCAGCAGCTTAGGAGGGACTAGCGCCGGGGAGCTGTTTTTT
TRBJ1-1	TRBV6-1	many	-	CASSEWAGLADTEAFF	TGTGCCAGCAGTGAATGGGCAGGCCTCGCGGACACTGAAGCTTTCTTT
TRBJ2-2	TRBV7-6	many	TRBD2	CASSLGRSPSGDTGELFF	TGTGCCAGCAGCTTAGGAAGGTCCCCTAGCGGGGACACCGGGGAGCTGTTTTTT
TRBJ2-2	TRBV7-6	many	-	CASEANTGELFF	TGTGCCAGCGAGGCGAACACCGGGGAGCTGTTTTTT
TRBJ2-5	TRBV29-1	-	-	CSVGLKYQETQYF	TGCAGCGTGGGACTCAAGTACCAAGAGACCCAGTACTTC
TRBJ1-3	TRBV12-3/TRBV12-4	many	TRBD1	CASSQDRGGNTIYF	TGTGCCAGCAGTCAGGACAGGGGTGGAAACACCATATATTTT
TRBJ1-6	TRBV9	-	-	CASSVEGKAPLHF	TGTGCCAGCAGCGTTGAGGGAAAGGCACCCCTCCACTTT
TRBJ2-7	TRBV29-1	-	-	CSVVLGDYEQYF	TGCAGCGTTGTCCTAGGGGACTACGAGCAGTACTTC
TRBJ2-1	TRBV29-1	many	TRBD1	CSVPGQGVW	TGCAGCGTTCCGGGACAGGGGGTTTGG
TRBJ1-1	TRBV5-1	-	-	CASSPIKLGPTYTEAFF	TGCGCCAGCAGCCCAATTAAACTAGGGCCGACCTACACTGAAGCTTTCTTT
TRBJ2-7	TRBV7-9	-	-	CASSYRADEQYF	TGTGCCAGCAGCTACCGTGCGGACGAGCAGTACTTC
TRBJ1-5	TRBV6-2/TRBV6-3	many	-	CASSPSLQGDNQPQHF	TGTGCCAGCAGTCCCTCCCTTCAGGGTGACAATCAGCCCCAGCATTTT
TRBJ2-1	TRBV3-1	-	-	CASSQEWAYNEQFF	TGTGCCAGCAGCCAAGAGTGGGCCTACAATGAGCAGTTCTTC
TRBJ1-6	TRBV5-6	few	-	CASSLTGNSPLHF	TGTGCCAGCAGCTTAACAGGAAATTCACCCCTCCACTTT
TRBJ2-1	TRBV11-1	-	-	CASSIAGNVYNEQFF	TGTGCCAGCAGTATCGCCGGGAACGTGTACAATGAGCAGTTCTTC
TRBJ2-1	TRBV2	few	-	CASSEKGYNEQFF	TGTGCCAGCAGTGAAAAGGGATACAATGAGCAGTTCTTC
TRBJ1-1	TRBV5-1	few	-	CASFRGGILNTEAFF	TGCGCCAGCTTCCGGGGGGGGATACTGAACACTGAAGCTTTCTTT